Reported below is one T cell receptor (beta chain). These data are taken from a study of blood T cell repertoires in COVID-19. As for the study in general: The samples span acute and convalescent COVID-19 from the United States, Italy and Spain.

In the original analysis: Estimation of nucleated cell counts relied on the amplification of reference gene primers. Using immunoSEQ multiplex PCR, the repertoire was profiled, and TCRdb retains in-frame clones only, with some absent. The DNA gave D and trimming, while V, J and clone size come from that table. The sample has about 36,000 clones, 85% seen once. Germline CDR1 reads LNHNV; CDR2 reads YYDKDF (reference sequence). This CDR3 has 14 residues. The V and J ends lost 3 bases and 6 bases, in that order; junction bases with no gene match: 4. V and J are TRBV15 and TRBJ2-7, with 11 nucleotides matching TRBD1. The sequence was obtained from a middle-aged man with active COVID-19. Source material: peripheral blood. CDR3 coding DNA: TGTGCCACCAGCAGGGACAGGGGGCGTCTCGAGCAGTACTTC. Encoded protein: CATSRDRGRLEQYF.